The entry that follows covers one TCR beta chain sequence. What it recognizes is unknown. This record belongs to a study of cytomegalovirus exposure and HLA in healthy donors. Findings and limits, study-wide: It was confirmed in vitro that a few of the CMV-associated chains were specific for CMV antigens. Clusters of TCRs from the first cohort tended to co-occur in the 120 or so validation repertoires (as a later analysis found).

This CDR3 is 13 amino acids long. The germline gives CDR1 GTSNPN, CDR2 SVGIG (reference sequence). The V gene lost 2 bases and the J gene lost 5 bases, with 12 bases spanning the gap. Profiling relied on immunoSEQ multiplex PCR, and the TCRdb table lists in-frame clones only, not all of them. The sample holds about 130,000 clones, roughly four fifths seen once. Sequencing was carried out using PBMCs. The chain combines TRBV30 with TRBJ2-5, with TRBD2 as a possible D gene (6 bases). The clonotype was recovered from a man aged 25-45 years in good health and CMV-seropositive. The CDR3 sequence is CAWSSGTEETQYF. Written as DNA, the CDR3 is TGTGCCTGGAGTTCCGGGACTGAGGAGACCCAGTACTTC. Full variable domain (missing parts from reference TRBV30 and TRBJ2-5): SQTIHQWPATLVQPVGSPLSLECTVEGTSNPNLYWYRQAAGRGLQLLFYSVGIGQISSEVPQNLSASRPQDRQFILSSKKLLLSDSGFYLCAWSSGTEETQYFGPGTRLLVL.